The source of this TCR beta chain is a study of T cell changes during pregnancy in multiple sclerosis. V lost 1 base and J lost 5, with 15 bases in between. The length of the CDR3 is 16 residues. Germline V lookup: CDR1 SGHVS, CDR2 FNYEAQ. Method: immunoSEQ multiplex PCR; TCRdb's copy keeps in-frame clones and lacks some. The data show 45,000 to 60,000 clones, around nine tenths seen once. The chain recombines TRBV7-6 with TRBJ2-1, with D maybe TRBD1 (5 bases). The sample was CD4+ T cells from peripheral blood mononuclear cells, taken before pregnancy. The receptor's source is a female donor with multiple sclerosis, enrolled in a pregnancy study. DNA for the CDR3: TGTGCCAGCAGCTTAGTGTGGGCCCAGGGTAACAATGAGCAGTTCTTC. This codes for CASSLVWAQGNNEQFF.